The rows below give T cell receptor beta chains drawn from one sample of a study of preoperative IRX-2 immunotherapy in early breast cancer. The data were produced by immunoSEQ multiplex PCR, yet TCRdb's version contains in-frame clones alone and is incomplete. The profile shows tens of thousands of clones, around four fifths of them singletons. Here the sequenced sample was lymph node tissue, taken after IRX-2 immunotherapy. The source of these receptors is a human donor with breast cancer. CDR3s include the opening cysteine and the closing phenylalanine or tryptophan. Fields, in order: V gene, J gene, CDR3 protein.

v_gene: TRBV5-1; j_gene: TRBJ2-3; CDR3aa: CASSLALGGGEGDTQYF
v_gene: TRBV18; j_gene: TRBJ2-3; CDR3aa: CASSLYRTDTQYF
v_gene: TRBV12-5; j_gene: TRBJ1-1; CDR3aa: CASTSSGNTEAFF
v_gene: TRBV6-7; j_gene: TRBJ2-3; CDR3aa: CASSSTDTQYF
v_gene: TRBV5-1; j_gene: TRBJ1-1; CDR3aa: CASSQTQGATEAFF
v_gene: TRBV11-3; j_gene: TRBJ1-5; CDR3aa: CASSTGPGNQPQHF
v_gene: TRBV19; j_gene: TRBJ1-1; CDR3aa: CASSYGQSNTEAFF
v_gene: TRBV14; j_gene: TRBJ2-7; CDR3aa: CASSQDNRFSEQYF
v_gene: TRBV11-3; j_gene: TRBJ2-7; CDR3aa: CASSFAGGLPYEQYF
v_gene: TRBV6-8; j_gene: TRBJ1-5; CDR3aa: CASSYRQTGQPQHF
v_gene: TRBV6-8; j_gene: TRBJ2-7; CDR3aa: CASRHPGLPSAYEQYF
v_gene: TRBV10-1; j_gene: TRBJ1-2; CDR3aa: CASSETPDRVYGYTF
v_gene: TRBV5-1; j_gene: TRBJ2-5; CDR3aa: CASSLRLAGGRETQYF
v_gene: TRBV6-8; j_gene: TRBJ1-2; CDR3aa: CASLKGASYYGYTF
v_gene: TRBV19; j_gene: TRBJ2-6; CDR3aa: CASSSQGYGANVLTF
v_gene: TRBV7-8; j_gene: TRBJ2-2; CDR3aa: CASSLGGTGNTGELFF
v_gene: TRBV19; j_gene: TRBJ1-1; CDR3aa: CASSIDYGGGRNTEAFF
v_gene: TRBV6-8; j_gene: TRBJ1-2; CDR3aa: CASSLKDPRRYGYTF
v_gene: TRBV11-3; j_gene: TRBJ2-4; CDR3aa: CASSKWASGDNIQYF
v_gene: TRBV6-8; j_gene: TRBJ2-7; CDR3aa: CASSRGQGAYEQYF
v_gene: TRBV5-1; j_gene: TRBJ1-5; CDR3aa: CASSPTQGLNQPQHF
v_gene: TRBV4-1; j_gene: TRBJ1-6; CDR3aa: CASVPGGSPLHF
v_gene: TRBV14; j_gene: TRBJ1-1; CDR3aa: CASSRLGTVNTEAFF
v_gene: TRBV28; j_gene: TRBJ1-2; CDR3aa: CASSPPPDRDRYGYTF
v_gene: TRBV5-1; j_gene: TRBJ2-7; CDR3aa: CASSPQGVGPYEQYF
v_gene: TRBV7-1; j_gene: TRBJ2-2; CDR3aa: CASRSLRAGELFF